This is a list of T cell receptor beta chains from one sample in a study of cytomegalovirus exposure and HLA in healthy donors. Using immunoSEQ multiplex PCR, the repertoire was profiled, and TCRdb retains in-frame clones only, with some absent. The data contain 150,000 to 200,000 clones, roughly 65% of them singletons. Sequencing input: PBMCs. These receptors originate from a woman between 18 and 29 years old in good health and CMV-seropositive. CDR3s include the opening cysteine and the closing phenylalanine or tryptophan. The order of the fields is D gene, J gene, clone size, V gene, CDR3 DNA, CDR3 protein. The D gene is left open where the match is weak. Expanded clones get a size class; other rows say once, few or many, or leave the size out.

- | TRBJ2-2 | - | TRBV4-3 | TGCGCCAGCGGACATGCGAACACCGGGGAGCTGTTTTTT | CASGHANTGELFF
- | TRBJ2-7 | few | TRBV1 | TGCACCAGCAGCCAAGGGTCGGGAGGGCCGTACGAGCAGTACTTC | CTSSQGSGGPYEQYF
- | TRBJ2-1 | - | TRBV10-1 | TGCGCCAGCAGGGGCGGGTGGTCTAATGAGCAGTTCTTC | CASRGGWSNEQFF
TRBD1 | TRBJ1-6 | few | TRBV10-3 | TGTGCCATACAGGGGGTGAGAAATTCACCCCTCCACTTT | CAIQGVRNSPLHF
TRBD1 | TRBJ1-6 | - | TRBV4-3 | TGCGCCAGCAGCCAAGAGCGACAGGGGAGATCACCCCTCCACTTT | CASSQERQGRSPLHF
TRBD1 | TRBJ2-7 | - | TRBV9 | TGTGCCAGCAGCCTCCGCACCGACAGGGGGGCCCTCTACGAGCAGTACTTC | CASSLRTDRGALYEQYF
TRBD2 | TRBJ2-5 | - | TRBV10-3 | TGTGCCATCAGTGAGCGGGCTAGCGGGAGTAGTGAGACCCAGTACTTC | CAISERASGSSETQYF
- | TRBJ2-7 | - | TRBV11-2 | TGTGCCAGCAGCCGGGAGGACAGTGGCGAGCAGTACTTC | CASSREDSGEQYF
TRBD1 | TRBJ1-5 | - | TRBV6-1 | TGTGCCAGCAGTCGACAGGGGAATAGCAATCAGCCCCAGCATTTT | CASSRQGNSNQPQHF
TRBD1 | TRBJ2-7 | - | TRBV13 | TGTGCCAGCAGCATGACCGGGACAGGGGTCGAGCAGTACTTC | CASSMTGTGVEQYF
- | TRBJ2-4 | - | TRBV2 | TGTGCCAGCAATCGAGGGTTTACAGACATTCAGTACTTC | CASNRGFTDIQYF
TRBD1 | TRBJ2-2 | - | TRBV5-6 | TGTGCCAGCAGCAAGGGACAGGGGCGCTCCGGGGAGCTGTTTTTT | CASSKGQGRSGELFF
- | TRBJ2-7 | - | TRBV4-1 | TGCGCCAGCAGCCAACTTCCCGGGACTGCGTCCTACGAGCAGTACTTC | CASSQLPGTASYEQYF
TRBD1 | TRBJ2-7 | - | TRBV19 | TGTGCCAGTAGTCCGACAGGGATCGTCTACGAGCAGTACTTC | CASSPTGIVYEQYF
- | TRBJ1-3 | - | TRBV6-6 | TGTGCCAGCAGTTACAAGACACCTTCTGGAAACACCATATATTTT | CASSYKTPSGNTIYF
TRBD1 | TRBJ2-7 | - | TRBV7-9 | TGTGCCAGCAGCACCCCGGGACAGGTTTACGAGCAGTACTTC | CASSTPGQVYEQYF
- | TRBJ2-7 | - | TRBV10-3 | TGTGCCATAAATACAGGGAGGGCTTCCTACGAGCAGTACTTC | CAINTGRASYEQYF
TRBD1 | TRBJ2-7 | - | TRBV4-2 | TGTGCCAGCAGCCAAGGAACAGGGGGCGCGGGCGAGCAGTACTTC | CASSQGTGGAGEQYF
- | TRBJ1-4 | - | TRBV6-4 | TGTGCCAGCACCCGCCCGGCAGGGGTAATCCCAACTAATGAAAAACTGTTTTTT | CASTRPAGVIPTNEKLFF
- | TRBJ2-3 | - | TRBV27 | TGTGCCAGCAGTTTCGGGGTTACGCAGTATTTT | CASSFGVTQYF
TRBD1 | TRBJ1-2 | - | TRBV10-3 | TGTGCCATCATCCCGGGACAGGGAATAGGCTATGGCTACACCTTC | CAIIPGQGIGYGYTF
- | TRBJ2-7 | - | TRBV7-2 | TGTGCCAGCAGCTTTCAGGATCTCTACGAGCAGTACTTC | CASSFQDLYEQYF
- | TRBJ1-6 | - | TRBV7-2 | TGTGCCAGCAGCTTATCATCAGGGGCCGGTTCACCCCTCCACTTT | CASSLSSGAGSPLHF
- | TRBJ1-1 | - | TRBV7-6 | TGTGCCAGCAGCTTTCAGCCGACGGGTGAAGCTTTCTTT | CASSFQPTGEAFF
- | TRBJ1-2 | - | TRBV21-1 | TGTGCCAGCATCCCCAGGGGGGAAGGCTATGGCTACACCTTC | CASIPRGEGYGYTF
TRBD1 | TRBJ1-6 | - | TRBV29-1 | TGCAGCGCCGGGACAGGGGACGGGAATTCACCCCTCCACTTT | CSAGTGDGNSPLHF
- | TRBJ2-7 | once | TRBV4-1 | TGCGCCAGCAGCCAAGATATTGGGAGGCTGACTTACGAGCAGTACTTC | CASSQDIGRLTYEQYF
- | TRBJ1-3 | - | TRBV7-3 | TGTGCCAGCAGCTCCCACCCTCCTAGCGGGGGCTCTGGAAACACCATATATTTT | CASSSHPPSGGSGNTIYF
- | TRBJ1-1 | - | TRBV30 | TGTGCCTGGAGTTGGCAGGGAGGAAGGTACACTGAAGCTTTCTTT | CAWSWQGGRYTEAFF
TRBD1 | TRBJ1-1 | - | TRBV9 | TGTGCCAGCAGCGGGCGACAGGGCCCTGAAGCTTTCTTT | CASSGRQGPEAFF
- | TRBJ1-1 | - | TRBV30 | TGTGCCTGGAGTGTACGCAGACTTGACACTGAAGCTTTCTTT | CAWSVRRLDTEAFF
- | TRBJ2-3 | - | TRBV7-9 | TGTGCCAGCAGCCCTGGACTCCCGGGCTCCCGCACAGATACGCAGTATTTT | CASSPGLPGSRTDTQYF
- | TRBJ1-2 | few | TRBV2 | TGTGCCAGCTCTGAGCAGGGGTTGGGTGGCTACACCTTC | CASSEQGLGGYTF
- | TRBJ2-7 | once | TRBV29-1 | TGCAGCGTTGAAAACAGGGTCTACGAGCAGTACTTC | CSVENRVYEQYF
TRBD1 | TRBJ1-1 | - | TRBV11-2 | TGTGCCAGCAGCTTTCCTTCCGGGACAGTGAACACTGAAGCTTTCTTT | CASSFPSGTVNTEAFF
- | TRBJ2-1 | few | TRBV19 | TGTGCCAGTAGTATAAACCTATACAATGAGCAGTTCTTC | CASSINLYNEQFF
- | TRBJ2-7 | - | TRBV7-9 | TGTGCCGTCTCCACAAGCGCCTACGAGCAGTACTTC | CAVSTSAYEQYF
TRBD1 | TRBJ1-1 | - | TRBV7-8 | TGTGCCAGCAGCTTAGCGTCGCGGACAGGTGAAAACACTGAAGCTTTCTTT | CASSLASRTGENTEAFF
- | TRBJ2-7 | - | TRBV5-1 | TGCGCCAGCAGCTTGGAGAGCGGCGAGCAGTACTTC | CASSLESGEQYF
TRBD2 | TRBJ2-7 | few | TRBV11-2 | TGTGCCAGCAGCTCACGAAGACCGACTAGCGGGAGGGCATACGAGCAGTACTTC | CASSSRRPTSGRAYEQYF
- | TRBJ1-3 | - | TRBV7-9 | TGTGCCAGCAGCTTAGGGGCCGGGGGTGGCTGGAGGAACACCATATATTTT | CASSLGAGGGWRNTIYF
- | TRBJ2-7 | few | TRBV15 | TGTGCCACCAGCAGAGGGGCAGGGTCGAGCTCCTACGAGCAGTACTTC | CATSRGAGSSSYEQYF
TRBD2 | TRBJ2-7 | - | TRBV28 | TGTGCCAGCGGACTCCTAGCGGGGAGCGAGCAGTACTTC | CASGLLAGSEQYF
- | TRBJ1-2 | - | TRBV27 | TGTGCCAGCAGTTTATCAACAGGGCACTATGGCTACACCTTC | CASSLSTGHYGYTF